This T cell receptor (beta chain) originates from a study of post-analysis software for immune sequencing data. V dropped 5 bases and J dropped 2 bases, with 7 bases sitting between them. The CDR3 runs to 13 residues. In this sample, this clonotype turned up a few times. No antigen is known for it. Unique molecular identifiers had been added to the TCR beta cDNA libraries. TCRdb independently ran MiXCR on the PCR reads; one entry per CDR3 protein. The sample includes 500,000 to 600,000 distinct CDR3 sequences, 44% of them seen just once. Broader study findings: F-measure co-clustering was strong for batch-matched samples. Normalized Chao1 diversity was significantly reduced in patients versus controls. Patients used about five TRBV segments, including TRBV5-6, TRBV5-1 and TRBV20-1, more often than controls.

The receptor comes from a girl under 18 with multiple sclerosis. The chain is built from TRBV12-3 or TRBV12-4 and TRBJ1-5, with D unresolved. Sequencing used blood. CDR3: CASSGRGNQPQHF. The CDR3 DNA is TGTGCCAGCAGTGGAAGAGGCAATCAGCCCCAGCATTTT.